These 18 T cell receptor beta chains originate from one sample sequenced in a study of T cell clones after liver transplantation. TCRdb's table, derived via immunoSEQ multiplex PCR, lists solely in-frame clones and lacks some. The repertoire consists of 40,000 to 55,000 clones, with 65% to 80% occurring once and the leading ten covering more than 9%. The sequenced sample was CD4+ T cells from blood, obtained 54 months after liver transplant. The receptor set was obtained from a human patient who received a liver transplant. Some T cells could come from the graft donor.

The chain employs TRBV13 and TRBJ2-3, with 7 bases aligning to TRBD1. The CDR3 covers 18 residues. The V and J ends lost 5 bases and 2 bases, in that order; junction bases with no gene match: 16. Per the germline V gene, CDR1 is PRHDT and CDR2 is FYEKMQ (reference sequence). The DNA of the CDR3 is TGTGCCAGCAGCCCCCCCCGGGACAGCCAATTCCCCACAGATACGCAGTATTTT. It yields the protein CASSPPRDSQFPTDTQYF.

The chain is built from TRBV6-4 and TRBJ1-1; possible D gene TRBD1, 5 bases. CDR3 length: 12 residues. Between the trimmed V and J ends, which lost 6 bases and 1 base, there was a span of 6 bases. CDR1 and CDR2 (germline): MRHNA, SNTAGT. This CDR3 is CASRGQNTEAFF. In DNA form, the CDR3 reads TGTGCCAGCAGAGGACAGAACACTGAAGCTTTCTTT.

The genes are TRBV19 and TRBJ1-3, with 8 bases fitting TRBD1. CDR3 length: 17 residues. The V gene's germline CDR1 is LNHDA and CDR2 SQIVND (reference sequence). V gave up 2 bases and J gave up 0 bases; unmatched junction bases: 6. This CDR3 reads CASSISGTGSSGNTIYF. The CDR3 DNA follows: TGTGCCAGTAGTATATCCGGGACAGGAAGCTCTGGAAACACCATATATTTT.

The chain uses TRBV2 and TRBJ2-5; 10 positions agree with TRBD1. V shed 5 bases and J 4 bases; nucleotides not matched to a gene: 1. The CDR3 is 13 amino acids. Germline CDR1 SNHLY, CDR2 FYNNEI. CDR3 in amino acids: CASSRTGGETQYF. In nucleotides, the CDR3 is TGTGCCAGCAGTAGGACAGGGGGAGAGACCCAGTACTTC.

The J gene is TRBJ2-1, the V gene TRBV27; weak D call: TRBD1 (6 bases). Germline values: CDR1 MNHEY, CDR2 SMNVEV (reference sequence). The CDR3 length is 13 residues. V was clipped by 4 bases and J by 15 bases, with 19 bases between them. In nucleotides, the CDR3 is TGTGCCAGCAGTTCACAATTCTCAGGGGAGTGGTTCTTC. It encodes CASSSQFSGEWFF.

DNA for the CDR3: TGTGCCAGCAGCTTAGGCCAGTCCGAGAGGCCCCAGCATTTT. Protein product: CASSLGQSERPQHF. The V and J genes are TRBV7-9 and TRBJ1-5; D gene ambiguous. The germline gives CDR1 SEHNR, CDR2 FQNEAQ (reference sequence). The V and J ends lost 1 base and 9 bases respectively, with 13 bases between them. This CDR3 comprises 14 residues.

This clone was observed once. CDR3 region: CASSLAGTYEQYF. Written as DNA, the CDR3 is TGTGCCAGCAGCTTGGCAGGGACCTACGAGCAGTACTTC. This chain connects TRBV5-8 to TRBJ2-7; perhaps TRBD1 as D (5 bases). V gave up 0 bases and J gave up 2 bases, with 6 bases separating them. The CDR3 spans 13 residues. Germline V gene lookup returns CDR1 SGHTS and CDR2 YDEGEE.

The rearrangement joins TRBV27 to TRBJ2-2, with D hard to call. The CDR3 consists of 14 residues. Per germline, CDR1 MNHEY and CDR2 SMNVEV (reference sequence). V was trimmed by 5 bases and J by 4 bases, leaving 11 bases between them. The CDR3 is CASSPRTFTGELFF. In DNA, the CDR3 is TGTGCCAGCAGTCCTCGGACCTTCACCGGGGAGCTGTTTTTT.

The chain links TRBV7-2 to TRBJ1-2, with D hard to call. This CDR3 is 15 amino acids long. The germline gives CDR1 SGHTA, CDR2 FQGNSA. The V end lost 0 bases, the J end lost 0 bases, and 8 bases lay between the germline ends. Here the CDR3 DNA reads TGTGCCAGCAGCTTAGCCCGGGGAGCTAACTATGGCTACACCTTC. This encodes CASSLARGANYGYTF.

This clone was observed once. The gene calls are TRBV28 and TRBJ2-1; 10 bases align to TRBD2. This CDR3 contains 17 residues. Trimming removed 2 bases from V and 5 bases from J; junction bases left unmatched: 9. Germline-derived CDR1 and CDR2 are MDHEN and SYDVKM. The CDR3 DNA reads TGTGCCAGCAGTTTAGGAGCGGGGGGGCTGGTGGACAATGAGCAGTTCTTC. Translated: CASSLGAGGLVDNEQFF.

The chain carries TRBV9 and TRBJ2-3, with 7 positions matching TRBD1. The J segment lost 6 bases and the V segment lost 6 bases, leaving 22 bases of the junction unmatched. The CDR3 has 18 amino acids. The germline CDR1 and CDR2 sequences are SGDLS and YYNGEE. CDR3 bases: TGTGCCAGCATCATCCGACCATACAGGGGTCCAACCAGGGATACGCAGTATTTT. Translating it yields CASIIRPYRGPTRDTQYF. Full variable domain (rest looked up from reference TRBV9 and TRBJ2-3): DSGVTQTPKHLITATGQRVTLRCSPRSGDLSVYWYQQSLDQGLQFLIQYYNGEERAKGNILERFSAQQFPDLHSELNLSSLELGDSALYFCASIIRPYRGPTRDTQYFGPGTRLTVL.

The chain recombines TRBV18 with TRBJ2-1, with D tentatively TRBD2 (6 bases). CDR1 and CDR2 from the germline V gene are KGHSH and LQKENI. CDR3 size: 15 residues. The V and J ends lost 5 bases and 0 bases respectively, with 11 bases between them. The CDR3 nucleotides read TGTGCCAGCTCATTCGGGACTCTCTCCTACAATGAGCAGTTCTTC. It translates to CASSFGTLSYNEQFF.

The sample holds a few counts of this clone. The chain couples TRBV6-1 to TRBJ1-4, with TRBD1 identical over 7 bases. V lost 6 bases and J lost 7; bases outside the gene matches: 11. The CDR3 spans 15 residues. Germline assignment: CDR1 MNHNS and CDR2 SASEGT. In DNA form, the CDR3 reads TGTGCCAGCAGGGGCGACAGGGAAGGGAGTGAAAAACTGTTTTTT. This gives the protein CASRGDREGSEKLFF.

V and J are TRBV19 and TRBJ1-3; 8 positions agree with TRBD1. The V gene's germline CDR1 is LNHDA and CDR2 SQIVND (reference sequence). V shed 11 bases, J shed 4 bases, and the junction held 10 bases outside the gene matches. This CDR3 comprises 14 residues. CDR3 region: CAEGGQGTGNTIYF. The DNA for the CDR3 is TGTGCCGAAGGTGGACAGGGAACGGGAAACACCATATATTTT.

CDR3 sequence reads: CASSRGRTGAGEQYF. The CDR3 DNA is TGTGCCAGCAGCCGCGGGCGGACAGGGGCGGGGGAGCAGTACTTC. V and J are TRBV7-9 and TRBJ2-7; TRBD1 agrees at 9 bases. Per germline, CDR1 SEHNR and CDR2 FQNEAQ (reference sequence). This CDR3 is built from 15 residues. V lost 5 bases to trimming and J lost 7 bases; unmatched junction nucleotides: 12. The whole variable domain, remainder taken from reference TRBV7-9 and TRBJ2-7, is DTGVSQNPRHKITKRGQNVTFRCDPISEHNRLYWYRQTLGQGPEFLTYFQNEAQLEKSRLLSDRFSAERPKGSFSTLEIQRTEQGDSAMYLCASSRGRTGAGEQYFGPGTRLTVT.

The gene calls are TRBV4-1 and TRBJ1-1; TRBD1 is a possible D gene (6 bases). V was clipped by 2 bases and J by 3 bases, with 16 bases between them. Germline CDR1 MGHRA, CDR2 YSYEKL. The CDR3 runs 16 residues. The CDR3 nucleotides read TGCGCCAGCAGCCAAACTGCCGGGACACCCGACACTGAAGCTTTCTTT. It encodes CASSQTAGTPDTEAFF.

This rearrangement joins TRBV6-1 to TRBJ1-3; D is ambiguous. The V end was cut by 1 base, the J end by 0 bases, with 7 bases between. Per germline, CDR1 MNHNS and CDR2 SASEGT. This CDR3 has 15 residues. The CDR3 nucleotides read TGTGCCAGCAGTGAAGGGGTAATCTCTGGAAACACCATATATTTT. This codes for CASSEGVISGNTIYF.

The rearrangement uses TRBV14 and TRBJ1-1; no firm D call. CDR1 is SGHDN and CDR2 is FVKESK in the germline V gene. CDR3 length equals 14 residues. V was shortened by 3 bases and J by 3 bases, with 11 bases between the two germline ends. The CDR3 DNA reads TGTGCCAGCAGCCAGCTCTCTGGGGACACTGAAGCTTTCTTT. Translated: CASSQLSGDTEAFF.